These T cell receptor beta chains were read from a single sample in a study of blood T cell repertoires in COVID-19. The repertoire was sequenced with immunoSEQ multiplex PCR; TCRdb's copy has only in-frame clones and lacks some. The sample includes about 310,000 clones, about 88% of them seen just once. Material: PBMCs or T cells enriched from blood (not recorded which). These receptors were collected from a middle-aged woman who had recovered from COVID-19. CDR3s include the opening cysteine and the closing phenylalanine or tryptophan. A D gene is named only where the DNA matches it firmly. Clone size is not always given. Where it is, it says once, few, many or a class for expanded clones.

TRBJ2-1	.	TRBD2	TRBV10-2	CASSVQTSGNLLSHNEQFF	TGCGCCAGCAGTGTACAGACTAGCGGGAATCTATTGAGCCACAATGAGCAGTTCTTC
TRBJ1-5	once	.	TRBV24-1	CATSDYQRGNQPQHF	TGTGCCACCAGTGATTACCAGCGTGGCAATCAGCCCCAGCATTTT
TRBJ1-2	once	.	TRBV6-5	CASSYGGGLFGYTF	TGTGCCAGCAGTTACGGGGGCGGGCTTTTTGGCTACACCTTC
TRBJ1-1	.	.	TRBV11-2	CASSSGTFSTEAFF	TGTGCCAGCAGCTCCGGGACATTTAGTACTGAAGCTTTCTTT
TRBJ2-2	.	TRBD1	TRBV5-1	CASSLGQGRDTGELFF	TGCGCCAGCAGCTTGGGACAGGGCAGGGACACCGGGGAGCTGTTTTTT
TRBJ2-1	.	.	TRBV24-1	CATSGRRAGARNNEQFF	TGTGCCACCAGTGGAAGAAGGGCGGGGGCCCGGAACAATGAGCAGTTCTTC
TRBJ1-1	.	TRBD1	TRBV15	CATSRDRATEAFF	TGTGCCACCAGCAGGGACAGGGCAACTGAAGCTTTCTTT
TRBJ2-7	.	TRBD2	TRBV4-3	CASSLASGYEQYF	TGCGCCAGCAGCCTTGCTAGCGGCTACGAGCAGTACTTC
TRBJ1-2	.	TRBD1	TRBV7-9	CASSLGQGAVYGYTF	TGTGCCAGCAGCCTGGGACAGGGGGCCGTCTATGGCTACACCTTC
TRBJ2-7	.	TRBD1	TRBV11-1	CASSGRDRGSYEQYF	TGTGCCAGCAGCGGCCGGGACAGGGGTTCCTACGAGCAGTACTTC
TRBJ2-3	once	.	TRBV7-9	CASSLSNGQGTTDTQYF	TGTGCCAGCAGCTTATCGAACGGCCAGGGGACGACAGATACGCAGTATTTT
TRBJ1-3	.	.	TRBV18	CASSPKQDPVGNTIYF	TGTGCCAGCTCACCGAAACAGGATCCCGTAGGAAACACCATATATTTT
TRBJ1-2	.	TRBD1	TRBV10-3	CAIAQQGIYGYTF	TGTGCCATCGCCCAACAGGGGATCTATGGCTACACCTTC
TRBJ2-7	few	TRBD1	TRBV20-1	CSASRTGGFVSYEQYF	TGCAGTGCTAGTAGGACAGGGGGCTTTGTTTCCTACGAGCAGTACTTC
TRBJ2-2	.	.	TRBV19	CASSSRNTGELFF	TGTGCCAGTAGTAGTCGGAACACCGGGGAGCTGTTTTTT
TRBJ1-2	.	TRBD1	TRBV7-2	CASSSTAPQTGVGYTF	TGTGCCAGCAGCTCAACTGCCCCCCAAACAGGGGTTGGCTACACCTTC
TRBJ2-1	.	.	TRBV6-2/TRBV6-3	CASSYPQGNEQFF	TGTGCCAGCAGTTACCCACAGGGTAATGAGCAGTTCTTC
TRBJ2-5	.	TRBD1	TRBV6-4	CASSDSIAPSTGGQETQYF	TGTGCCAGCAGTGACTCGATTGCCCCGTCGACAGGGGGGCAAGAGACCCAGTACTTC
TRBJ2-2	.	.	TRBV5-1	CASSLEGRGWSGELFF	TGCGCCAGCAGCTTGGAAGGTCGGGGGTGGTCCGGGGAGCTGTTTTTT
TRBJ2-6	.	.	TRBV7-9	CASSLVRGFGANVLTF	TGTGCCAGCAGCTTAGTAAGAGGGTTTGGGGCCAACGTCCTGACTTTC
TRBJ2-5	.	.	TRBV3-1/TRBV3-2	CASSQDPGGGIGETQYF	TGTGCCAGCAGCCAAGATCCCGGCGGAGGGATCGGAGAGACCCAGTACTTC
TRBJ1-2	.	TRBD1	TRBV2	CASSSLPHGPGQGGYGYTF	TGTGCCAGCAGTTCGCTTCCCCACGGACCGGGACAGGGAGGCTATGGCTACACCTTC
TRBJ1-3	.	.	TRBV7-7	CASSSSLNPGNTIYF	TGTGCTAGCAGCTCCAGTCTGAATCCCGGAAACACCATATATTTT
TRBJ2-5	.	TRBD1	TRBV19	CASSYYWGQGAFEETQYF	TGTGCCAGTAGTTATTATTGGGGACAGGGGGCTTTCGAAGAGACCCAGTACTTC
TRBJ2-6	.	.	TRBV27	CASSLDSRRGRSGANVLTF	TGTGCCAGCAGTTTAGACAGTCGCAGGGGAAGGTCTGGGGCCAACGTCCTGACTTTC
TRBJ2-3	.	TRBD2	TRBV9	CASSVAPGGRADTQYF	TGTGCCAGCAGCGTAGCCCCGGGGGGGCGTGCAGATACGCAGTATTTT
TRBJ1-2	.	.	TRBV19	CASSMVQAGGYTF	TGTGCCAGTAGTATGGTACAGGCAGGTGGCTACACCTTC
TRBJ1-2	.	.	TRBV19	CASRKGHFEGYTF	TGTGCCAGTAGGAAGGGACATTTCGAAGGCTACACCTTC
TRBJ1-6	.	.	TRBV21-1	CASSKDRQDHNSPLHF	TGTGCCAGCAGCAAAGATAGGCAGGATCATAATTCACCCCTCCACTTT
TRBJ2-7	.	TRBD2	TRBV29-1	CSVEDPKLAGSYEQYF	TGCAGCGTTGAAGATCCTAAACTAGCGGGGTCCTACGAGCAGTACTTC
TRBJ2-5	.	TRBD2	TRBV5-1	CASRSGLAGGQETQYF	TGCGCCAGCAGGTCAGGACTAGCGGGGGGACAAGAGACCCAGTACTTC
TRBJ1-4	.	TRBD1	TRBV6-1	CASSAWTGGLANEKLFF	TGTGCCAGCAGTGCTTGGACAGGGGGCTTGGCTAATGAAAAACTGTTTTTT
TRBJ1-3	.	.	TRBV20-1	CSASALRGVGNTIYF	TGCAGTGCTAGTGCGTTACGGGGGGTCGGAAACACCATATATTTT
TRBJ2-7	once	TRBD2	TRBV11-3	CASSLGGGLAEDSYEQYF	TGTGCCAGCAGCTTAGGGGGAGGACTAGCGGAAGATTCCTACGAGCAGTACTTC
TRBJ1-5	.	TRBD1	TRBV28	CASSLADRANQPQHF	TGTGCCAGCAGTTTAGCAGACAGGGCCAATCAGCCCCAGCATTTT
TRBJ1-1	.	.	TRBV11-2	CASIPTGGLNTEAFF	TGTGCCAGCATCCCCACGGGTGGGTTGAACACTGAAGCTTTCTTT
TRBJ2-7	.	.	TRBV10-2	CASSKPGVPGYEQYF	TGCGCCAGCAGTAAACCAGGGGTCCCTGGGTACGAGCAGTACTTC
TRBJ2-5	once	.	TRBV5-4	CASSVRGETQYF	TGTGCCAGCAGCGTCCGGGGGGAGACCCAGTACTTC
TRBJ2-2	.	.	TRBV7-9	CASLTTDRNTGELFF	TGTGCCAGCCTAACGACTGACAGGAACACCGGGGAGCTGTTTTTT
TRBJ1-5	.	.	TRBV7-6	CASSLGQGNQPQHF	TGTGCCAGCAGCTTGGGTCAGGGCAATCAGCCCCAGCATTTT
TRBJ2-3	.	.	TRBV28	CASSFSRDMDTQYF	TGTGCCAGCAGTTTTAGCAGGGACATGGATACGCAGTATTTT
TRBJ1-1	.	.	TRBV19	CASTNHGVNTEAFF	TGTGCCAGTACCAATCACGGGGTGAACACTGAAGCTTTCTTT
TRBJ2-1	.	TRBD1	TRBV9	CASSNAGGAYNEQFF	TGTGCCAGCAGCAATGCAGGGGGCGCGTACAATGAGCAGTTCTTC
TRBJ2-1	once	.	TRBV7-2	CASSLGSRGGEQFF	TGTGCCAGCAGCTTAGGGAGTAGGGGAGGAGAGCAGTTCTTC
TRBJ1-3	.	.	TRBV28	CASLQVFSGNTIYF	TGTGCCAGTCTCCAGGTTTTCTCTGGAAACACCATATATTTT
TRBJ2-7	.	.	TRBV7-2	CASSLGGSNPYEQYF	TGTGCCAGCAGCTTAGGCGGGTCTAACCCCTACGAGCAGTACTTC
TRBJ2-7	.	TRBD2	TRBV2	CASSERLAGAKQYF	TGTGCCAGCAGTGAAAGACTAGCGGGAGCTAAGCAGTACTTC
TRBJ2-5	.	TRBD1	TRBV7-2	CASSPTGEETQYF	TGTGCCAGCAGCCCTACAGGGGAGGAGACCCAGTACTTC
TRBJ1-5	.	.	TRBV19	CASSIVPGTPLIQPQHF	TGTGCCAGTAGTATAGTCCCTGGGACACCCTTGATTCAGCCCCAGCATTTT
TRBJ2-2	.	.	TRBV2	CASSEFTPASGSCFF	.
TRBJ2-7	.	.	TRBV18	CASSPQTGGYYEQYF	TGTGCCAGCTCACCCCAGACAGGCGGATACTACGAGCAGTACTTC
TRBJ1-6	.	TRBD1	TRBV7-2	CASSLVTGTGNSPLHF	TGTGCCAGCAGCTTAGTTACCGGGACAGGGAATTCACCCCTCCACTTT
TRBJ1-1	.	.	TRBV28	CASSLSFIMNTEAFF	TGTGCCAGCAGTTTGAGCTTTATTATGAACACTGAAGCTTTCTTT
TRBJ2-5	once	TRBD2	TRBV30	CAWNPGLAGGRETQYF	TGTGCCTGGAACCCGGGACTAGCGGGAGGGCGAGAGACCCAGTACTTC
TRBJ1-5	.	.	TRBV7-2	CASSLESRRTHNQPQHF	TGTGCCAGCAGCTTAGAGTCCCGGAGGACCCACAATCAGCCCCAGCATTTT
TRBJ2-1	.	.	TRBV4-1	CASSRSRYNEQFF	TGCGCCAGCAGCCGGAGTCGGTACAATGAGCAGTTCTTC
TRBJ2-5	.	.	TRBV6-5	CASSYSKGGFETQYF	TGTGCCAGCAGTTACTCGAAGGGGGGGTTCGAGACCCAGTACTTC
TRBJ2-1	.	TRBD1	TRBV6-2/TRBV6-3	CASSKQGGSYNEQFF	TGTGCCAGCAGTAAACAGGGGGGCTCCTACAATGAGCAGTTCTTC
TRBJ2-2	.	TRBD2	TRBV24-1	CATSDTSGRADTGELFF	TGTGCCACCAGTGATACTAGCGGGAGGGCCGACACCGGGGAGCTGTTTTTT
TRBJ2-1	.	.	TRBV28	CASSPPRGSNEQFF	TGTGCCAGCAGTCCGCCCCGGGGTTCCAATGAGCAGTTCTTC